The present T cell receptor beta chain was sequenced within a study of untreated major depressive disorder. Overall study findings and caveats: TRBV05-01 (Vbeta 5.1) usage was higher in CD4+ T cells of depressed patients than controls.

V was trimmed by 1 base and J by 5 bases, leaving 14 bases between them. The V gene's germline CDR1 is SGHAT and CDR2 FQNNGV. This CDR3 has 15 residues. For sex, age, current smoking status and body mass index, every depressed patient had a pairwise-matched non-depressed control. This clone has a single count. Its antigen is not known. Assay used: immunoSEQ multiplex PCR; TCRdb lists only in-frame clones, some missing. The sample shows 20,000 or so clones, over 75% of them seen only once. The sequence was collected from a woman aged 25 to 39 in good health. The source material was CD4+ T cells from PBMCs. The chain couples TRBV11-2 to TRBJ1-2, with unresolved D. This chain's CDR3 is CASSLAVSQKYGYTF. The CDR3 DNA is TGTGCCAGCAGCTTAGCGGTATCCCAGAAGTATGGCTACACCTTC.